This T cell receptor (beta chain) is drawn from a study of long-term antiretroviral therapy in people with HIV. The CDR3 runs to 12 residues. Germline V gene data show CDR1 as SGHRS and CDR2 as YFSETQ. V was pared by 3 bases and J by 3 bases, with 7 bases between. This clone appeared a few times. Its antigen is currently unknown. Study-wide points: Missing from the dataset were any data on ART adherence, viral resistance or therapy changes. Transplant donor controls retained higher diversity, though diversity increased after ART. Across all time points, the repertoire was dominated by clones that expanded before ART.

Assay version v3.0 of immunoSEQ was used, and it was run at survey level. Here immunoSEQ multiplex PCR was the method, and the copy in TCRdb shows in-frame clones only, minus some. The sample lists over 15,000 clones, over 70% occurring once. The sample consisted of unsorted PBMCs, taken 2.3 years after starting antiretroviral therapy. The chain links TRBV5-1 to TRBJ2-7; unclear D gene. The source is a woman aged 40 to 49 with HIV. In DNA form, the CDR3 reads TGCGCCAGCAGCTCTGACTTCTACGAGCAGTACTTC. This codes for CASSSDFYEQYF.